Below, 5 T cell receptor beta chains from the same sample are listed, as sequenced in a study of cytomegalovirus exposure and HLA in healthy donors. It was with 60 Vbeta and 13 Jbeta primers that the PCR ran. TCRdb's table, derived via immunoSEQ multiplex PCR, lists solely in-frame clones and lacks some. The profile shows about 94,000 clones, about 62% of them singletons. The specimen sequenced was PBMCs. Source of these receptors: a man younger than 45 in good health and CMV-seronegative.

This chain links TRBV15 with TRBJ2-1; TRBD2 aligns across 13 bases. The CDR3 loop spans 17 amino acids. V shed 0 bases, J shed 7 bases, and the junction held 6 bases outside the gene matches. CDR1 is LNHNV and CDR2 is YYDKDF in the germline V gene (reference sequence). CDR3 loop: CATSRDRTSGGGNEQFF. The CDR3 bases are TGTGCCACCAGCAGAGATCGGACTAGCGGGGGCGGAAATGAGCAGTTCTTC.

This clone was detected only a few times. V usage is TRBV11-2 and J usage is TRBJ1-1; D gene ambiguous. With 0 bases removed from V and 5 bases from J, the gap between germline ends came to 16 bases. This CDR3 is 16 amino acids long. Germline V CDR1 and CDR2: SGHAT, FQNNGV. CDR3 in DNA: TGTGCCAGCAGCTTAGACTTCGGGGTTCGGCGGACTGAAGCTTTCTTT. Residues: CASSLDFGVRRTEAFF.

The rearrangement joins TRBV29-1 to TRBJ2-7, with a possible D match to TRBD1 (6 bases). The CDR3 runs 11 residues. V lost 5 bases and J lost 6, with 11 bases in between. CDR1 is SQVTM, CDR2 ANQGSEA, per germline. The CDR3 bases are TGCAGCGTTTTACAGGGTCTCGAGCAGTACTTC. Translated: CSVLQGLEQYF.

The rearrangement uses TRBV28 and TRBJ2-1; TRBD2 matches 8 bases. Germline lookup yields CDR1 MDHEN and CDR2 SYDVKM. The ends lost 3 bases at V and 0 bases at J; junction bases unmatched: 1. This CDR3 has 15 residues. CDR3 loop: CASSFSGASYNEQFF. CDR3 DNA: TGTGCCAGCAGTTTTAGCGGGGCCTCCTACAATGAGCAGTTCTTC.

This clone was seen only once. The genes are TRBV6-5 and TRBJ2-7; 10 bases map to TRBD2. Trimming removed 7 bases from V and 2 bases from J; junction bases left unmatched: 8. This CDR3 comprises 15 residues. CDR1 MNHEY and CDR2 SVGAGI come from the germline V gene. CDR3 residues: CASTGPGTSAYEQYF. In DNA, the CDR3 is TGTGCCAGCACCGGCCCCGGGACTAGCGCCTACGAGCAGTACTTC.